These T cell receptor beta chains were read from a single sample in a study of beta chain features in type 1 diabetes. Some clones are missing from TCRdb's copy, which holds only in-frame ones; the method was immunoSEQ multiplex PCR. The sample lists under 300,000 clones, approximately 16% occurring once. The sample taken for sequencing was naive CD4+ T cells from blood. All receptors come from a man under 40 with type 1 diabetes. The CDR3 runs from the conserved cysteine through the conserved F or W. The order of the fields is J gene, clone size, D gene, V gene, CDR3 DNA, CDR3 protein. D genes are given only for firm matches. For some rows the clone size is stated as once, few or many, or as a class when expanded; others skip it.

TRBJ2-3,.,.,TRBV14,TGTGCCAGCAGCCAAGTTCGCGGACAGAGTTATTTT,CASSQVRGQSYF
TRBJ2-3,few,.,TRBV5-1,TGCGCCAGCAGCTTGGGACAGACCACAGATACGCAGTATTTT,CASSLGQTTDTQYF
TRBJ2-3,.,.,TRBV9,TGTGCCAGCGATAGCACAGATACGCAGTATTTT,CASDSTDTQYF
TRBJ2-7,.,.,TRBV29-1,TGCAGCGTTAGGACAGATACCTACGAGCAGTACTTC,CSVRTDTYEQYF
TRBJ2-3,few,.,TRBV7-9,TGTGCCAGCCCTATAGCCCTTAAGCCAGATACGCAGTATTTT,CASPIALKPDTQYF
TRBJ1-3,.,.,TRBV15,TGTGCCACCAGCAGAGATCGGACGAACACCATATATTTT,CATSRDRTNTIYF
TRBJ1-1,few,.,TRBV6-5,TGTGCCAGCAGCAGAAGTGGGCGTCACACTGAAGCTTTCTTT,CASSRSGRHTEAFF
TRBJ2-3,few,TRBD2,TRBV10-3,TGTGCCATCAGGCAGGGACTAGCGGGAGCCGCAGATACGCAGTATTTT,CAIRQGLAGAADTQYF
TRBJ2-6,.,.,TRBV27,TGTGCCAGCACCTTAACTGGGGCCAACGTCCTGACTTTC,CASTLTGANVLTF
TRBJ1-5,.,.,TRBV7-2,TGTGCCAGCAGCCCTCGAGGGAGCAATCAGCCCCAGCATTTT,CASSPRGSNQPQHF
TRBJ2-3,few,.,TRBV10-3,TGTGCCATCAGTGAAGGAGATACGCAGTATTTT,CAISEGDTQYF
TRBJ2-7,.,TRBD2,TRBV18,TGTGCCAGCTCACCAGGGACTAGAGTCTACGAGCAGTACTTC,CASSPGTRVYEQYF
TRBJ1-2,.,.,TRBV28,TGTGCCAGCAGCGTACAGCGAACGAACTATGGCTACACCTTC,CASSVQRTNYGYTF
TRBJ2-5,.,TRBD2,TRBV29-1,TGCAGCGGTAGCGGGAGGACCCAAGAGACCCAGTACTTC,CSGSGRTQETQYF
TRBJ2-2,.,.,TRBV9,TGTGCCAGCAGCGCCTACGGGGCGGGGAGCACCGGGGAGCTGTTTTTT,CASSAYGAGSTGELFF
TRBJ2-6,few,.,TRBV13,TGTGCCAGCGGGTTTGGGGCCAACGTCCTGACTTTC,CASGFGANVLTF
TRBJ2-5,few,.,TRBV7-9,TGTGCCAGCAGCTTAACCCCCCAAGAGACCCAGTACTTC,CASSLTPQETQYF
TRBJ2-7,.,TRBD2,TRBV11-2,TGTGCCAGCAGCCCGACTAGCGGGAGATCCGAGCAGTACTTC,CASSPTSGRSEQYF
TRBJ2-1,once,TRBD2,TRBV7-9,TGTGCCAGCAGAGTCCCGGGAGGCTCCTACAATGAGCAGTTCTTC,CASRVPGGSYNEQFF
TRBJ1-5,.,.,TRBV7-8,TGTGCCAGCAGCTTTGATAGCAATCAGCCCCAGCATTTT,CASSFDSNQPQHF
TRBJ2-1,.,TRBD1,TRBV29-1,TGCAGCGTTGAAGGGACAGGGAGCTCCTACAATGAGCAGTTCTTC,CSVEGTGSSYNEQFF
TRBJ2-7,once,.,TRBV7-9,TGTGCCAGCAGCTGGGCGCCATCCTACGAGCAGTACTTC,CASSWAPSYEQYF
TRBJ2-3,.,.,TRBV5-4,TGTGCCAGCAGCCCGGGCATCGATACGCAGTATTTT,CASSPGIDTQYF
TRBJ2-7,few,TRBD1,TRBV5-1,TGCGCCAGCAGCCCCGGGACAGCCCTGAAGAACGAGCAGTACTTC,CASSPGTALKNEQYF
TRBJ1-2,.,.,TRBV30,TGTGCCTGGGAAATGTCCTATGGCTACACCTTC,CAWEMSYGYTF
TRBJ2-1,.,.,TRBV7-2,TGTGCCAGCAGCTTTCTCGGGAGAATCAATGAGCAGTTCTTC,CASSFLGRINEQFF
TRBJ2-2,few,.,TRBV29-1,TGCAGCGCCGGATTAGCGAGATCGAACACCGGGGAGCTGTTTTTT,CSAGLARSNTGELFF
TRBJ2-5,.,TRBD2,TRBV5-4,TGTGCCAGCAGCCCGACTAGCGGGAGGGCCAAAGGGCAGGAGACCCAGTACTTC,CASSPTSGRAKGQETQYF
TRBJ1-1,.,.,TRBV5-6,TGTGCCAGCAGCTTGTTCAAGGGGAACACTGAAGCTTTCTTT,CASSLFKGNTEAFF
TRBJ2-7,.,TRBD2,TRBV9,TGTGCCAGCAGCGTAGGAGCCGAGCGGGGACCTACCTACGAGCAGTACTTC,CASSVGAERGPTYEQYF
TRBJ2-5,few,.,TRBV15,TGTGCCACCAGTCTATTCCAAGGTGGAGAGACCCAGTACTTC,CATSLFQGGETQYF
TRBJ2-2,few,TRBD2,TRBV11-2,TGTGCCAGCAGAAGAGGCGGGAGTGACGGGGAGCTGTTTTTT,CASRRGGSDGELFF
TRBJ2-1,.,.,TRBV28,TGTGCCAGCATTCAGGCTACTATTATGGGGAATGAGCAGTTCTTC,CASIQATIMGNEQFF
TRBJ2-2,.,.,TRBV21-1,TGTGCCAGCAGCAATTATCCAGGGTTCAACGGGGAGCTGTTTTTT,CASSNYPGFNGELFF
TRBJ2-5,.,.,TRBV15,TGTGCCACCAGCAGGGTTAGAGAGACCCAGTACTTC,CATSRVRETQYF
TRBJ2-7,.,.,TRBV30,TGTGCCTGGTCGTCCGCAGGGCCCTACGAGCAGTACTTC,CAWSSAGPYEQYF
TRBJ1-5,few,.,TRBV30,TGTGCCTGGAGTCTTACCGGGGCCCTAAGGGGCAATCAGCCCCAGCATTTT,CAWSLTGALRGNQPQHF
TRBJ2-7,few,TRBD2,TRBV5-4,TGTGCCAGCAGCTCCCTGGGCGGGAGGGTTCGCTACGAGCAGTACTTC,CASSSLGGRVRYEQYF
TRBJ2-7,few,.,TRBV12-5,TGTGCTAGTCCCGGGTCCGAAAATTACGAGCAGTACTTC,CASPGSENYEQYF
TRBJ2-1,.,.,TRBV4-3,TGCGCCAGCAGCCACGCCCCAGGAACGAATGAGCAGTTCTTC,CASSHAPGTNEQFF
TRBJ2-3,.,TRBD2,TRBV19,TGTGCCAGTAGTTCGAAGATGGGACTAGCGGGAGTGTGGACAGATACGCAGTATTTT,CASSSKMGLAGVWTDTQYF
TRBJ2-3,.,.,TRBV7-2,TGTGCCAGCAGACAACTCACTTTCACAGATACGCAGTATTTT,CASRQLTFTDTQYF
TRBJ2-7,.,.,TRBV29-1,TGCAGCGTTACACTGAGGAACTACGAGCAGTACTTC,CSVTLRNYEQYF
TRBJ2-4,.,TRBD1,TRBV7-2,TGTGCCAGCAGCCTATGGGGACAGAGGTCCGGTCAGTACTTC,CASSLWGQRSGQYF
TRBJ2-1,few,.,TRBV19,TGTGCCACCCCATCCGGGCGGGGAAACAATGAGCAGTTCTTC,CATPSGRGNNEQFF
TRBJ1-2,.,.,TRBV7-9,TGTGCCAGCAGCTTAGATCTGGTTAACTATGGCTACACCTTC,CASSLDLVNYGYTF
TRBJ2-7,.,.,TRBV25-1,TGTGCCAGCAGTGAATGGGCCACCATGTCCGAGCAGTACTTC,CASSEWATMSEQYF
TRBJ1-2,.,TRBD1,TRBV7-9,TGTGCCAGCAGCTTGGCAGGGGGCGAAAATGGCTACACCTTC,CASSLAGGENGYTF
TRBJ2-4,.,.,TRBV5-1,TGCGCCAGCAGCTTGGGACAGGGAGGGGACATTCAGTACTTC,CASSLGQGGDIQYF